A single sample gave rise to the 17 T cell receptor beta chains below, sequenced in a study of control samples from healthy donors and cancer patients. Generated by immunoSEQ multiplex PCR, the TCRdb table keeps only in-frame clones and is missing some. Here the sample spans some 120,000 clones, 87% being singletons. The specimen was blood. The origin of the receptors is a man in his fifties or sixties in good health.

The chain is built from TRBV7-6 and TRBJ2-5, with D uncertain. The CDR3 is made up of 14 amino acids. Germline loops: CDR1 SGHVS, CDR2 FNYEAQ. The V gene lost 2 bases and the J gene lost 1 base, with 8 bases spanning the gap. This CDR3 is CASSLNVIQETQYF. CDR3 DNA sequence: TGTGCCAGCAGCTTAAACGTGATCCAAGAGACCCAGTACTTC.

This sequence joins TRBV9 and TRBJ2-3; 10 bases match TRBD1. CDR3 length equals 15 residues. CDR1 SGDLS and CDR2 YYNGEE come from the germline V gene. V shed 4 bases and J 4 bases; nucleotides not matched to a gene: 6. CDR3 loop: CASSLGQGFADTQYF. In DNA, the CDR3 is TGTGCCAGCAGCCTGGGACAGGGGTTCGCAGATACGCAGTATTTT.

The rearrangement joins TRBV15 to TRBJ2-2; a weak D match, TRBD1 (5 bases). This CDR3 is 15 amino acids long. CDR1 is LNHNV, CDR2 YYDKDF, per germline (reference sequence). The V end was cut by 0 bases, the J end by 4 bases, with 9 bases between. The CDR3 nucleotides are TGTGCCACCAGCAGAGATGGGGCAACCACCGGGGAGCTGTTTTTT. Amino acid sequence: CATSRDGATTGELFF.

The chain combines TRBV5-1 with TRBJ2-5; TRBD2 matches 13 bases. With 3 bases clipped from V and 4 bases from J, the junction kept 6 bases outside the gene matches. This CDR3 comprises 16 residues. CDR1 and CDR2 from the germline V gene are SGHRS and YFSETQ. The CDR3 loop is CASSSRGLAGAETQYF. The CDR3 nucleotides read TGCGCCAGCAGCTCCCGAGGACTAGCGGGGGCAGAGACCCAGTACTTC.

Details on this clone: Distinct nucleotide sequences in the sample also encode this CDR3. This chain connects TRBV7-8 to TRBJ2-3, with TRBD1 matching over 7 bases. The CDR3 has 14 amino acids. CDR1 and CDR2 (germline): SGHVS, FQNEAQ. V trimming: 5 bases; J trimming: 0 bases; junction bases outside the gene matches: 2. The CDR3 nucleotides read TGTGCCAGCAGCCTGACAGGGAGCACAGATACGCAGTATTTT. This translates into CASSLTGSTDTQYF.

The rearrangement links TRBV7-2 to TRBJ2-1, with 12 bases that match TRBD2. Trimming cost V 6 bases and J 6 bases; bases outside gene matches: 9. The CDR3 is made up of 16 amino acids. Per germline, CDR1 SGHTA and CDR2 FQGNSA. The CDR3 DNA sequence: TGTGCCAGCAGTCAACAACTAGCGGGGGGTGTCAATGAGCAGTTCTTC. Translating it yields CASSQQLAGGVNEQFF.

CDR3 residues: CASSPGLAGAHYEQYF. The CDR3 region has the DNA TGTGCCAGTAGCCCGGGACTAGCGGGGGCCCACTACGAGCAGTACTTC. The V call is TRBV19, the J call TRBJ2-7; the match to TRBD2 covers 14 bases. Losses at the gene ends were 6 bases for V and 3 bases for J; bases not matched to a gene: 7. The CDR3 is 16 residues long. CDR1 and CDR2 from the germline V gene are LNHDA and SQIVND (reference sequence).

V is TRBV6-5 and J is TRBJ1-2; D gene ambiguous. The CDR3 runs to 15 residues. Germline V gene data show CDR1 as MNHEY and CDR2 as SVGAGI. V was clipped by 10 bases and J by 2 bases, with 20 bases between them. This CDR3 is CATRLDATVNYGYTF. The CDR3, as DNA: TGTGCCACCCGTTTGGATGCGACGGTGAACTATGGCTACACCTTC.

The chain couples TRBV6-6 to TRBJ1-3, with no clear D. Trimming removed 5 bases from V and 0 bases from J, with 17 bases in between. The CDR3 runs to 17 residues. Germline CDR1 is MNHNY and CDR2 is SVGAGI (reference sequence). The CDR3 DNA sequence: TGTGCCAGCAGTCGCGCCCCACGGAGCTTCTCTGGAAACACCATATATTTT. This codes for CASSRAPRSFSGNTIYF.

V gene TRBV4-3 combines with J gene TRBJ2-1; D is uncertain. With 4 bases removed from V and 7 bases from J, the gap between germline ends came to 11 bases. The CDR3 has 13 residues. CDR1 is LGHNA, CDR2 YSLEER, per germline. The CDR3 loop reads CASSLNIGNEQFF. The CDR3 coding sequence is TGCGCCAGCAGCCTGAACATAGGGAATGAGCAGTTCTTC.

V and J are TRBV3-1 (or the pseudogene TRBV3-2) and TRBJ2-1; a weak D match, TRBD2 (5 bases). The CDR3 has 15 amino acids. Looked up from germline, CDR1 is LGHDT and CDR2 is YNNKEL (reference sequence). The germline V and J ends were trimmed by 1 base and 6 bases, with 13 bases remaining between them. The CDR3 is CASSQAGEPANEQFF. DNA for the CDR3: TGTGCCAGCAGCCAAGCTGGGGAGCCCGCCAATGAGCAGTTCTTC.

The gene calls are TRBV19 and TRBJ2-2; D gene ambiguous. Germline-derived CDR1 and CDR2 are LNHDA and SQIVND (reference sequence). V shed 2 bases and J shed 1 base, with 5 bases lying between them. The CDR3 is 14 amino acids. CDR3 sequence reads: CASSIQENTGELFF. CDR3 DNA sequence: TGTGCCAGTAGTATACAGGAGAACACCGGGGAGCTGTTTTTT.

J is TRBJ2-7 and V is TRBV7-2; 7 bases are a match to TRBD2. The J segment lost 4 bases and the V segment lost 5 bases, leaving 14 bases of the junction unmatched. Germline V gives CDR1 SGHTA, CDR2 FQGNSA. The CDR3 contains 16 residues. CDR3 DNA: TGTGCCAGCAGCCCCCGTGGGCTAGCGGTCGATTACGAGCAGTACTTC. It translates to CASSPRGLAVDYEQYF.

The CDR3 nucleotides are TGTGCCAGCTCACTCTTGGGGAAGGCGGGTCAGCCCCAGCATTTT. Protein sequence: CASSLLGKAGQPQHF. The J gene is TRBJ1-5, the V gene TRBV18; no clear D. The V end lost 4 bases, the J end lost 6 bases, and 16 bases lay between the germline ends. CDR1 and CDR2 (germline): KGHSH, LQKENI. This CDR3 contains 15 residues.

CDR3 coding DNA: TGTGCCAGCAGCCAAGAGTATAGCGGGGGGGCCGGCACAGATACGCAGTATTTT. This translates into CASSQEYSGGAGTDTQYF. The chain recombines TRBV3-1 (or the pseudogene TRBV3-2) with TRBJ2-3; TRBD2 aligns across 11 bases. The CDR3 covers 18 residues. V shed 0 bases and J 1 base; nucleotides not matched to a gene: 6. The V gene's germline CDR1 is LGHDT and CDR2 YNNKEL (reference sequence).

This chain links TRBV2 with TRBJ1-4; D call uncertain. The V gene's germline CDR1 is SNHLY and CDR2 FYNNEI. The CDR3 sequence is 13 residues long. The V and J ends lost 10 bases and 4 bases respectively, with 13 bases between them. DNA of the CDR3: TGTGCCACCCGAGGCAGTTTTAATGAAAAACTGTTTTTT. Protein product: CATRGSFNEKLFF.

This clone showed up just once. The V and J genes are TRBV19 and TRBJ1-6; the D is unclear. This CDR3 comprises 13 residues. CDR1 LNHDA and CDR2 SQIVND come from the germline V gene (reference sequence). V was shortened by 3 bases and J by 9 bases, with 9 bases between the two germline ends. The DNA of the CDR3 is TGTGCCAGTAGTATGGACCCGGCTTCACCCCTCCACTTT. Translating gives CASSMDPASPLHF.